This TCR beta chain was retrieved from a study of T cell repertoires in cytomegalovirus infection. For the study at large: Public TCR beta signatures provided an indication of both CMV infection and a matching HLA type. Overall study results and limits: Clonotypes of TCR beta that were HLA-C-restricted and CMV-specific dominated the ex vivo response.

TCRdb used MiXCR to reprocess the reads, holding one entry per CDR3 protein. The sample contains around 300,000 distinct CDR3 sequences, approximately 25% of which appear only once. On this clonotype: Antigen specificity is unknown.

This CDR3 spans 17 amino acids. The trim removed 6 bases at V and 3 bases at J, leaving 8 bases unmatched. This material consisted of cultured PBMCs, taken from culture after CMV antigen stimulation. This chain uses TRBV12-3 or TRBV12-4 with TRBJ2-1; TRBD2 matches at 13 bases. The clonotype originates from a human donor in good health (CMV status not recorded). Some clones in this sample may be carry-over from other donors' samples. The chain's CDR3 is CASRRGLAGSNYNEQFF. The DNA for the CDR3 is TGTGCCAGCAGGAGGGGACTAGCGGGAAGTAACTACAATGAGCAGTTCTTC.